This TCR beta chain appears in the sequencing data of a study of OX40 agonist ivuxolimab in advanced cancers. Background on the study: Every 2 weeks, patients got intravenous ivuxolimab at one of six dose levels (0.01-10 mg/kg). Whole-study results and caveats: Relative to CD4+ cells, CD8+ T cells on average had more expanded clones.

On this clone: Its antigen is not known.

Data came from immunoSEQ multiplex PCR; TCRdb stores just in-frame clones and leaves some out. The sample consists of more than 45,000 clones, 91% of them appearing once. CDR3 length equals 16 residues. Per the germline V gene, CDR1 is SGHRS and CDR2 is YFSETQ. Between the trimmed V and J ends, which lost 4 bases and 3 bases, there was a span of 19 bases. This chain joins TRBV5-1 and TRBJ2-5, with a possible D match to TRBD1 (6 bases). Material: CD4+ or CD8+ T cells sorted from blood, obtained in a trial of the OX40 agonist ivuxolimab. The clonotype originates from an adult with an advanced solid tumor such as melanoma, head and neck, liver or kidney cancer. CDR3 sequence (DNA): TGCGCCAGCAGCCTCCGACAGGTCCTCGGAGAAGAGACCCAGTACTTC. Translated: CASSLRQVLGEETQYF.